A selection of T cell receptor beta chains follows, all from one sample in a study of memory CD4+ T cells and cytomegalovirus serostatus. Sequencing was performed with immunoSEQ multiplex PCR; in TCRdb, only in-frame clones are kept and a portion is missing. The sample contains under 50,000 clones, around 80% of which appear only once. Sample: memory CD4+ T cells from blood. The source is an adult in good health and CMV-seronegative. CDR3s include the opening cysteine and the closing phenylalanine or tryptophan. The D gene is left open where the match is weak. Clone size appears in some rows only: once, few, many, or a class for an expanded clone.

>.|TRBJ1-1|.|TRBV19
CAARAGGRNTEAFF
TGTGCCGCCAGGGCTGGGGGACGAAACACTGAAGCTTTCTTT
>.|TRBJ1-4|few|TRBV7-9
CASSTRNLGEKLFF
TGTGCCAGCAGCACCCGGAACCTCGGGGAAAAACTGTTTTTT
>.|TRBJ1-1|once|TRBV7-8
CASSSTVNTEAFF
TGTGCCAGCAGCTCTACGGTGAACACTGAAGCTTTCTTT
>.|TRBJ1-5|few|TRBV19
CASSIKRGSNQPQHF
TGTGCCAGTAGTATAAAGCGGGGGAGCAATCAGCCCCAGCATTTT
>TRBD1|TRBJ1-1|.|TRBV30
CAWSHRGPMGNTEAFF
TGTGCCTGGAGTCACAGGGGGCCCATGGGAAACACTGAAGCTTTCTTT
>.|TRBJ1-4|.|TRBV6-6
CASSPSLLYEKLFF
TGTGCCAGCAGCCCGAGTTTATTGTACGAAAAACTGTTTTTT
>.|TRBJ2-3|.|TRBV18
CASLQGGRGTDTQYF
TGTGCCAGCTTACAGGGAGGTCGGGGCACAGATACGCAGTATTTT
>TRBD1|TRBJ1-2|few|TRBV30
CAWIRDRANFYGYTF
TGTGCCTGGATTCGGGACAGGGCCAATTTCTATGGCTACACCTTC
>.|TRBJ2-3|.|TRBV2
CASDGLKNTDTQYF
TGTGCCAGCGATGGACTCAAAAACACAGATACGCAGTATTTT
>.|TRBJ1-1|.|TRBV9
CASSPTMQPHTEAFF
TGTGCCAGCAGCCCAACGATGCAGCCTCACACTGAAGCTTTCTTT
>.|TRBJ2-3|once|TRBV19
CASSIGPSTDTQYF
TGTGCCAGTAGTATAGGCCCTAGCACAGATACGCAGTATTTT
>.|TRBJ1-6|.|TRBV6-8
CASTLSQDPNSPLHF
TGTGCCAGCACCCTTTCTCAGGATCCCAATTCACCCCTCCACTTT
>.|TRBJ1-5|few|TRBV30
CAWSVGGQAYQPQHF
TGTGCCTGGAGTGTAGGGGGACAAGCCTATCAGCCCCAGCATTTT
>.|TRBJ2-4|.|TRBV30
CAWSVVQLAKNIQYF
TGTGCCTGGAGTGTAGTACAGCTAGCCAAAAACATTCAGTACTTC
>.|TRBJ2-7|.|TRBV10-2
CASSVLTYEQYF
TGCGCCAGCAGCGTACTAACCTACGAGCAGTACTTC
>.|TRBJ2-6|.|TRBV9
CASSVPLMGGSGANVLTF
TGTGCCAGCAGCGTACCCTTAATGGGGGGCTCTGGGGCCAACGTCCTGACTTTC
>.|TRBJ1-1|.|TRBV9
CASSGAVSGTPVMNTEAFF
TGTGCCAGCAGCGGAGCGGTGTCCGGGACACCGGTAATGAACACTGAAGCTTTCTTT
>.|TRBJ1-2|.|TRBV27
CASRPRNGAIVNYGYTF
TGTGCCAGCAGACCCAGGAACGGGGCCATCGTTAACTATGGCTACACCTTC
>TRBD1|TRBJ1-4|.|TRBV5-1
CASSSAALTGGGGKLFF
TGCGCCAGCAGCTCGGCCGCTCTTACAGGGGGTGGCGGAAAACTGTTTTTT
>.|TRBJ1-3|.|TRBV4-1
CASSPQAYSGNTIYF
TGCGCCAGCAGCCCCCAAGCCTACTCTGGAAACACCATATATTTT
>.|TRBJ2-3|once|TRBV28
CASRRGGEDTQYF
TGTGCCAGCAGGAGGGGGGGCGAAGATACGCAGTATTTT
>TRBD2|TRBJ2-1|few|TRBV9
CASTPSGTSGEQFF
TGTGCCAGCACCCCCTCGGGGACTAGCGGAGAGCAGTTCTTC
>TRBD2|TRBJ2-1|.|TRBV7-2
CASSLLAGPSYNEQFF
TGTGCCAGCAGCCTACTAGCGGGGCCATCCTACAATGAGCAGTTCTTC
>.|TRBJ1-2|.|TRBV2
CASRAGADYGYTF
TGTGCCAGCAGGGCCGGAGCGGACTATGGCTACACCTTC
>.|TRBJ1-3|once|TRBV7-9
CASSHTRTSGNTIYF
TGTGCCAGCAGCCATACTAGGACCTCTGGAAACACCATATATTTT
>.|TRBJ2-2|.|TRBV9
CASSQRWNGELFF
TGTGCCAGCAGCCAGCGCTGGAACGGGGAGCTGTTTTTT
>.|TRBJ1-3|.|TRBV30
CAWSVTGISGNTIYF
TGTGCCTGGAGTGTTACAGGGATCTCTGGAAACACCATATATTTT
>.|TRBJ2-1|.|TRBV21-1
CASITRDRSSGQFF
TGTGCCAGCATCACTCGAGACAGGTCTTCCGGGCAGTTCTTC
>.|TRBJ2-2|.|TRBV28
CASSRPLGAGELFF
TGTGCCAGCAGTCGCCCCTTAGGGGCTGGGGAGCTGTTTTTT
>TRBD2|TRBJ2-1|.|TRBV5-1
CASSLGGLAGVNEQFF
TGCGCCAGCAGCTTGGGGGGACTAGCGGGGGTCAATGAGCAGTTCTTC
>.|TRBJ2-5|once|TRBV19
CASRDLGRGTEQETQYF
TGTGCCAGTAGAGATCTAGGTCGTGGGACGGAACAAGAGACCCAGTACTTC
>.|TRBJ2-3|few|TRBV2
CASGPGADTQYF
TGTGCCAGCGGTCCGGGGGCAGATACGCAGTATTTT
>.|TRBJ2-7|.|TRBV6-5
CASSESVEQYF
TGTGCCAGCAGTGAATCGGTGGAGCAGTACTTC
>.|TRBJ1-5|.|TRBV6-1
CASSERGHNSNQPQHF
TGTGCCAGCAGTGAAAGGGGACACAATAGCAATCAGCCCCAGCATTTT
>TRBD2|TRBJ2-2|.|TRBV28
CASRTRTSGGGGELFF
TGTGCCAGCAGGACCCGGACTAGCGGGGGGGGCGGGGAGCTGTTTTTT
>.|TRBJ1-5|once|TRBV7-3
CASSLTRNQPQHF
TGTGCCAGCAGCTTAACTCGCAATCAGCCCCAGCATTTT
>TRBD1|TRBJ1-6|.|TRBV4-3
CASSPRPVGTGGSYNSPLHF
TGCGCCAGCAGCCCCCGACCGGTCGGGACAGGGGGCTCCTATAATTCACCCCTCCACTTT
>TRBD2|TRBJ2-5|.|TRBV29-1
CSVDPASASGGGETQYF
TGCAGCGTTGATCCGGCGTCGGCTAGCGGGGGGGGAGAGACCCAGTACTTC
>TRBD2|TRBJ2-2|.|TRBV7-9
CASSGASGGNTGELFF
TGTGCCAGCAGCGGTGCTAGCGGGGGGAACACCGGGGAGCTGTTTTTT
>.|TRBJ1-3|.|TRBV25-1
CASRIGNTIYF
TGTGCCAGCAGAATAGGAAACACCATATATTTT
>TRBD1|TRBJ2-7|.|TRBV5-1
CARRGQGVNEQYF
TGCGCCAGAAGAGGACAGGGAGTGAACGAGCAGTACTTC
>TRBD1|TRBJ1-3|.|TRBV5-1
CASSPRTGENTIYF
TGCGCCAGCAGCCCCCGGACAGGGGAAAACACCATATATTTT
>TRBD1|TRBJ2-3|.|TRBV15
CATSRGTGQATDTQYF
TGTGCCACCAGCAGGGGAACGGGACAGGCCACAGATACGCAGTATTTT
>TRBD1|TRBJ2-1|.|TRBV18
CASSPPGQGVNEQFF
TGTGCCAGCTCACCGCCGGGACAGGGGGTAAATGAGCAGTTCTTC
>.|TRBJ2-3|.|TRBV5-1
CASSLGGGGRSTDTQYF
TGCGCCAGCAGCTTGGGTGGCGGGGGCAGAAGCACAGATACGCAGTATTTT
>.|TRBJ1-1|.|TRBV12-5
CASGLQSRVGMNTEAFF
TGTGCTAGTGGTTTACAGTCGAGGGTAGGTATGAACACTGAAGCTTTCTTT
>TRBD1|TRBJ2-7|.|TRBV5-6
CASSLEWTGRSYEQYF
TGTGCCAGCAGCTTGGAGTGGACAGGTCGCTCCTACGAGCAGTACTTC
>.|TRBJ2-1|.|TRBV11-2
CASSPDVYTSRDEQFF
TGTGCCAGCAGCCCCGACGTGTATACTAGCCGCGATGAGCAGTTCTTC
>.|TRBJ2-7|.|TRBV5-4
CASSRAGGTKTYEQYF
TGTGCCAGCAGTCGGGCGGGCGGGACAAAGACCTACGAGCAGTACTTC